This T cell receptor beta chain originates from a study of somatic mutations in cytotoxic T cells in rheumatoid arthritis. Study as a whole: Patient blood (around 30 ml EDTA) was collected right after diagnosis, preceding any treatment.

Only in-frame clones appear in the TCRdb table, and some are missing; sequencing was by immunoSEQ multiplex PCR. The table shows fewer than 6,000 clones, with approximately 80% occurring only once. General study results and limits: Among rheumatoid arthritis patients and age-matched healthy controls, CD8+ T-cell clonality was not significantly different.

This clone was detected a few times. The antigen is unknown. Germline V gene data show CDR1 as SGHTA and CDR2 as FQGTGA. V was pared by 8 bases and J by 16 bases, with 18 bases between. This CDR3 has 11 residues. This receptor was identified in an adult with rheumatoid arthritis. The sample comprised CD8+ T cells sorted from blood. This chain joins TRBV7-3 and TRBJ2-1; tentative D call: TRBD2 (6 bases). The CDR3 spells CASGRGSLLFF. In DNA form, the CDR3 reads TGTGCCAGCGGACGGGGGAGCCTCTTATTCTTC.